A selection of T cell receptor beta chains follows, all from one sample in a study of shared clonotypes between healthy human individuals. Sequencing used immunoSEQ multiplex PCR; TCRdb keeps in-frame clones, though not all of them. The sample records around 1,100,000 clones, around 77% being singletons. Source material: memory CD4+ T cells from PBMCs. These receptors were taken from a man in his late teens or twenties in good health. Some clones in this sample may be carry-over from other donors' samples. CDR3s include the opening cysteine and the closing phenylalanine or tryptophan. The D gene is left open where the match is weak. Clone sizes are given selectively: once, few, many, or a class where the clone is expanded.

.	TRBV5-1	TRBJ1-2	once	TGCGCCAGCAGCCCCGGACATGGTCAGGACGGCTACACCTTC	CASSPGHGQDGYTF
TRBD2	TRBV5-8	TRBJ2-7	.	TGTGCCAGCAGCTTGGGTTCGGGACTAGCGGGAGGCTACGAGCAGTACTTC	CASSLGSGLAGGYEQYF
.	TRBV29-1	TRBJ2-7	.	TGCAGCGTTGTGGGGCCGATGGGGCGTTACTTC	CSVVGPMGRYF
TRBD2	TRBV6-1	TRBJ2-7	.	TGTGCCAGCAGTGACCTAGCGGGAGGTCTCTCCTACGAGCAGTACTTC	CASSDLAGGLSYEQYF
.	TRBV30	TRBJ2-3	.	TGTGCCTGGAGTCTCGAACCGACAGATACGCAGTATTTT	CAWSLEPTDTQYF
TRBD2	TRBV11-2	TRBJ2-7	.	TGTGCCAGCAGCCTCATGGAGGGCGGGAGGTACGAGCAGTACTTC	CASSLMEGGRYEQYF
.	TRBV5-1	TRBJ1-2	.	TGCGCCAGCAGCTTGGGGGCAGGGAATCCTAACTATGGCTACACCTTC	CASSLGAGNPNYGYTF
TRBD1	TRBV5-1	TRBJ1-4	.	TGCGCCAGCACCCCCTCAGGGACAGGGGAAAAACTGTTTTTT	CASTPSGTGEKLFF
TRBD1	TRBV7-2	TRBJ2-3	.	TGTGCCAGCAGCTTCGGGACAGTTGACACAGATACGCAGTATTTT	CASSFGTVDTDTQYF
TRBD1	TRBV10-3	TRBJ1-2	once	TGTGCCATCAGTGAGTCTCCAGGGACAGACGGCTACACCTTC	CAISESPGTDGYTF